This T cell receptor beta chain is from a study of shared clonotypes between healthy human individuals. A 200 ng quantity of DNA, 32,000 or so T cell genomes, went into the sorted-subset replicate PCRs. Sequencing used immunoSEQ multiplex PCR; TCRdb keeps in-frame clones, though not all of them. The sample has some 2,400,000 clones; more than 90% are singletons. Study-level findings and limits: Only blood samples were collected, and tissue repertoires likely differ. Naive subsets, compared against memory subsets, generally had larger estimated richness values.

With regard to this clone: Its antigen is as yet unknown.

Donors, without exception, were Caucasian adults residing in Nashville, Tennessee. Trimming removed 2 bases from V and 10 bases from J, with 8 bases in between. The CDR3 loop spans 11 amino acids. Germline V lookup: CDR1 ENHRY, CDR2 SYGVKD. The chain joins TRBV10-3 to TRBJ1-1; no firm D call. Sequencing was performed on naive CD4+ T cells sorted from blood. Noted subset: CD45RA+ positively selected. The clonotype originates from a man aged 18 to 35 in good health. The CDR3 sequence is CAISELGIAFF. The CDR3 coding sequence is TGTGCCATCAGTGAGCTGGGGATAGCTTTCTTT.